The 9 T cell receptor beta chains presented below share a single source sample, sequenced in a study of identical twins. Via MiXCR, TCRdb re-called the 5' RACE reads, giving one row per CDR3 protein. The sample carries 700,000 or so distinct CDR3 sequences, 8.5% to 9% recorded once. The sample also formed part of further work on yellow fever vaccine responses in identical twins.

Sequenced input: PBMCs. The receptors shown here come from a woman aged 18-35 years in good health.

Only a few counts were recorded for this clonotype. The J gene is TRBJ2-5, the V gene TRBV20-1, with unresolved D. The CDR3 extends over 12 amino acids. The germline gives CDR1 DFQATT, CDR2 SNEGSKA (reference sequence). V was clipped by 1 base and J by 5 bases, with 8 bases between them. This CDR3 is CSARVMAETQYF. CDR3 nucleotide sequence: TGCAGTGCTAGAGTCATGGCGGAGACCCAGTACTTC.

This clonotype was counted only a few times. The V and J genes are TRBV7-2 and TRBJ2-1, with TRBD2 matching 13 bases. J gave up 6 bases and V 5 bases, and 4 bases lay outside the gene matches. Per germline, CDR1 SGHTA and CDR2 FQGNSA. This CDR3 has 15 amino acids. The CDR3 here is CASSVTSGRVNEQFF. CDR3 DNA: TGTGCCAGCAGCGTAACTAGCGGGAGGGTCAATGAGCAGTTCTTC.

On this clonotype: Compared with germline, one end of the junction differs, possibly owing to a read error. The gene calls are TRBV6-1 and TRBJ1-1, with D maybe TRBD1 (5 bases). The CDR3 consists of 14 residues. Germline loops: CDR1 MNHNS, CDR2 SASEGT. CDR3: CASSLRGGNTEVFF. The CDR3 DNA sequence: TGTGCCAGCAGCTTGAGGGGTGGGAATACTGAAGTTTTCTTT.

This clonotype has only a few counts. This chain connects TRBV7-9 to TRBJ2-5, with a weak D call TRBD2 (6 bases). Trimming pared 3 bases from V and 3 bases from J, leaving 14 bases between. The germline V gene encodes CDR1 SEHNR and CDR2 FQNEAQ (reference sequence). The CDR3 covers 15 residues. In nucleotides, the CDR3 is TGTGCCAGCAGCTTTATCGGGACTCCCGAAGAGACCCAGTACTTC. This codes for CASSFIGTPEETQYF. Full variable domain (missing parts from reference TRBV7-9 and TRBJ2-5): DTGVSQNPRHKITKRGQNVTFRCDPISEHNRLYWYRQTLGQGPEFLTYFQNEAQLEKSRLLSDRFSAERPKGSFSTLEIQRTEQGDSAMYLCASSFIGTPEETQYFGPGTRLLVL.

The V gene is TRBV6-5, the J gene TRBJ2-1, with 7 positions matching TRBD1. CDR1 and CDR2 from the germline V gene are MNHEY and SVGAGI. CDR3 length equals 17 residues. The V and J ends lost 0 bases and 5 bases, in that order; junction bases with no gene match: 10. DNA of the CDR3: TGTGCCAGCAGTTACTCGATTACCGGGACAGCTAACAATGAGCAGTTCTTC. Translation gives CASSYSITGTANNEQFF.

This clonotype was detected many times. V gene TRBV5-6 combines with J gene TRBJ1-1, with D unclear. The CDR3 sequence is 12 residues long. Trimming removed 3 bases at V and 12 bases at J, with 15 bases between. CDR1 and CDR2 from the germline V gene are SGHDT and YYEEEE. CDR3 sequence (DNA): TGTGCCAGCAGCTGGGGTCGCGGGGAAACTTTCTTT. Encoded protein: CASSWGRGETFF.

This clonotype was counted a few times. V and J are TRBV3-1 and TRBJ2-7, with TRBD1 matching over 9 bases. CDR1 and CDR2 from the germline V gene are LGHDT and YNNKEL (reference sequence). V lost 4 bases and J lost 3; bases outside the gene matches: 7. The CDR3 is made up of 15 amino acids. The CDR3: CASSPRQTGGYEQYF. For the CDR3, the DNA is TGTGCCAGCAGCCCTCGTCAGACAGGGGGCTACGAGCAGTACTTC.

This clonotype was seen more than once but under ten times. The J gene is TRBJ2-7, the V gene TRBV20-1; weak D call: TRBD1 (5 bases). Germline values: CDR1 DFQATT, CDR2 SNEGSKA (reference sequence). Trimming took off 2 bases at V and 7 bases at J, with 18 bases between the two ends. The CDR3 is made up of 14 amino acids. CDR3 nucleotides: TGCAGTGCTAGACAGGGATTCTGGAATGGGGAGCAGTACTTC. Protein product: CSARQGFWNGEQYF.

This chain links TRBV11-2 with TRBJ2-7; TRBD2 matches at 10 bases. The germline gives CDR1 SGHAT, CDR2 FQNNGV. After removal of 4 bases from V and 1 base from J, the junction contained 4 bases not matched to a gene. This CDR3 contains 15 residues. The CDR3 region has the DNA TGTGCCAGCAGCTCTAGCGGGGGCCCGTCCTACGAGCAGTACTTC. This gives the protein CASSSSGGPSYEQYF.